Below, one T cell receptor (beta chain) is given with its context. Germline values: CDR1 MDHEN, CDR2 SYDVKM. The V end lost 7 bases, the J end lost 7 bases, and 23 bases lay between the germline ends. The CDR3 sequence is 16 residues long. TCRdb's copy holds only in-frame clones and misses some; the assay was immunoSEQ multiplex PCR. This sample has around 130,000 clones, with about 96% found just once. This specimen belongs to a study of T cell changes during pregnancy in multiple sclerosis. This clonotype was obtained from a female donor with multiple sclerosis, enrolled in a pregnancy study. V and J are TRBV28 and TRBJ1-5; tentative D call: TRBD1 (5 bases). Sequences were derived from peripheral blood, sampled after pregnancy. Here the CDR3 reads CASTLPGQRDYQPQHF. The CDR3 coding sequence is TGTGCCAGCACTCTCCCAGGACAAAGGGATTACCAGCCCCAGCATTTT.